This record covers a single T cell receptor (beta chain). No antigen is known for it. The data are from a study of shared clonotypes between healthy human individuals. Study background: The plates for each donor numbered three CD4 naive, three CD4 memory, two CD8 naive and one CD8 memory.

CD8 cells regarded as naive lacked CD45RO, were positively chosen for CCR7, and omitted terminally differentiated effector memory CD45RA+ cells. Every donor was a Caucasian adult from Nashville, Tennessee. Method: immunoSEQ multiplex PCR; TCRdb's copy keeps in-frame clones and lacks some. This table holds roughly 570,000 clones, roughly 98% found once. Trimming stripped 3 bases from V and 4 bases from J, with 12 bases between. Per germline, CDR1 SGHDN and CDR2 FVKESK. The CDR3 length is 14 residues. General study results and limits: Investigators collected only blood, and repertoires in tissues likely differ.

The specimen was naive CD8+ T cells sorted from blood. This receptor was identified in a man younger than 40 in good health. V and J are TRBV14 and TRBJ1-1; D gene unclear. CDR3: CASSQAGKGTEAFF. CDR3 DNA: TGTGCCAGCAGCCAGGCGGGAAAGGGCACTGAAGCTTTCTTT.